The sequence of this T cell receptor (beta chain) was determined in a study of blood T cells in healthy people across ages. There are 14 residues in the CDR3. V gave up 2 bases and J gave up 4 bases, with 11 bases separating them. CDR1 is SGHVS and CDR2 is FNYEAQ in the germline V gene. PCR was performed a second time for roughly 7 to 12 cycles using a sample-barcoded 5' primer and a J-beta primer mix. The template-switch adaptor was a 5' adaptor with 12 random nucleotides. It tagged each cDNA molecule. TCRdb fed the 5' RACE reads into MiXCR, producing one record per CDR3 protein. The table includes 1.5 million to 2 million distinct CDR3 sequences, roughly two fifths detected once.

The origin of this receptor is a human donor in good health. This rearrangement joins TRBV7-6 to TRBJ2-5; D may be TRBD2 (6 bases). What was sequenced was blood. CDR3 coding DNA: TGTGCCAGCAGCTTATCCGCGGGAATAGAGACCCAGTACTTC. It codes for CASSLSAGIETQYF.